This is a list of T cell receptor beta chains from one sample in a study of T cells in Graves' hyperthyroidism and ophthalmopathy. TCRdb reanalysed the multiplex PCR reads using MiXCR and keeps one entry per CDR3 protein. Of 530,000 or so distinct CDR3 sequences listed, roughly a quarter are singletons. The sequenced sample was blood. The receptors were gathered from a woman aged 30 to 39 with Graves' ophthalmopathy. Both conserved end residues are part of each CDR3. Each record gives: clone size, J gene, V gene, D gene, CDR3 protein, CDR3 DNA. A D gene is named only where the DNA matches it firmly. Size is omitted from some rows. Given values are once, few, many or a class for expanded clones.

abundance: many; j_gene: TRBJ2-5; v_gene: TRBV12-3/TRBV12-4; d_gene: .; CDR3aa: CASSFFRATQYF; CDR3nt: TGTGCCAGCAGTTTCTTTCGTGCGACCCAGTACTTC
abundance: once; j_gene: TRBJ2-2; v_gene: TRBV29-1; d_gene: .; CDR3aa: CSVRMGSGELFF; CDR3nt: TGCAGCGTCCGCATGGGCTCCGGGGAGCTGTTTTTT
abundance: many; j_gene: TRBJ1-2; v_gene: TRBV7-9; d_gene: .; CDR3aa: CASSEDSYYGYTF; CDR3nt: TGTGCCAGCAGCGAGGACAGTTACTATGGCTACACCTTC
abundance: few; j_gene: TRBJ1-5; v_gene: TRBV15; d_gene: .; CDR3aa: CATSRDTQTNQPQHF; CDR3nt: TGTGCCACCAGCAGAGATACCCAGACCAATCAGCCCCAGCATTTT
abundance: many; j_gene: TRBJ1-3; v_gene: TRBV5-5; d_gene: .; CDR3aa: CASSGGFSGNTIYF; CDR3nt: TGTGCCAGCAGCGGCGGTTTCTCTGGAAACACCATATATTTT
abundance: few; j_gene: TRBJ2-2; v_gene: TRBV2; d_gene: TRBD2; CDR3aa: CASGEVGLAGGITGELFF; CDR3nt: TGTGCCAGCGGTGAAGTGGGACTAGCGGGGGGTATCACCGGGGAGCTGTTTTTT
abundance: .; j_gene: TRBJ1-1; v_gene: TRBV3-1; d_gene: TRBD1; CDR3aa: CASSQVGLGRGLAFF; CDR3nt: TGTGCCAGCAGCCAAGTGGGCCTCGGGAGGGGGCTGGCTTTCTTT
abundance: .; j_gene: TRBJ2-5; v_gene: TRBV6-5; d_gene: TRBD2; CDR3aa: CASSYPGLAGRQETQYF; CDR3nt: TGTGCCAGCAGTTACCCCGGACTAGCGGGGAGACAAGAGACCCAGTACTTC
abundance: .; j_gene: TRBJ2-3; v_gene: TRBV6-2/TRBV6-3; d_gene: TRBD2; CDR3aa: CASSQAMTSGGTDTQYF; CDR3nt: TGTGCCAGCAGCCAGGCGATGACTAGCGGGGGGACAGATACGCAGTATTTT
abundance: many; j_gene: TRBJ2-7; v_gene: TRBV7-2; d_gene: .; CDR3aa: CASSLSRGSSYEQYF; CDR3nt: TGTGCCAGCAGCTTAAGTAGGGGCTCATCCTACGAGCAGTACTTC
abundance: few; j_gene: TRBJ1-1; v_gene: TRBV12-3/TRBV12-4; d_gene: TRBD1; CDR3aa: CASGLTGTGDIAFF; CDR3nt: TGTGCCAGCGGCCTCACCGGGACAGGGGATATAGCTTTCTTT
abundance: many; j_gene: TRBJ1-2; v_gene: TRBV11-2; d_gene: .; CDR3aa: CASSSEWTYGYTF; CDR3nt: TGTGCCAGCAGCTCTGAATGGACCTATGGCTACACCTTC
abundance: .; j_gene: TRBJ1-2; v_gene: TRBV6-1; d_gene: TRBD1; CDR3aa: CASSRRTGVYTF; CDR3nt: TGTGCCAGCAGTCGACGGACAGGGGTTTACACCTTC
abundance: .; j_gene: TRBJ2-2; v_gene: TRBV5-1; d_gene: .; CDR3aa: CASSLVAGLKDYGELFF; CDR3nt: TGCGCCAGCAGCTTGGTAGCAGGGCTTAAGGACTACGGGGAGCTGTTTTTT
abundance: many; j_gene: TRBJ1-5; v_gene: TRBV30; d_gene: .; CDR3aa: CAWQVSNQPQHF; CDR3nt: TGTGCCTGGCAGGTTAGCAATCAGCCCCAGCATTTT
abundance: many; j_gene: TRBJ1-1; v_gene: TRBV20-1; d_gene: .; CDR3aa: CSAPVRNTEAFF; CDR3nt: TGCAGTGCACCGGTCCGGAACACTGAAGCTTTCTTT
abundance: .; j_gene: TRBJ2-3; v_gene: TRBV6-2/TRBV6-3; d_gene: TRBD2; CDR3aa: CASSYRAGGVTDTQYF; CDR3nt: TGTGCCAGCAGTTATCGAGCGGGAGGGGTCACAGATACGCAGTATTTT
abundance: .; j_gene: TRBJ2-2; v_gene: TRBV14; d_gene: .; CDR3aa: CASSPRTNSNTGELFF; CDR3nt: TGTGCCAGCAGCCCTCGGACTAACTCGAACACCGGGGAGCTGTTTTTT
abundance: many; j_gene: TRBJ1-1; v_gene: TRBV12-3/TRBV12-4; d_gene: .; CDR3aa: CASSPGQYTEAFF; CDR3nt: TGTGCCAGCAGCCCAGGACAGTACACTGAAGCTTTCTTT
abundance: many; j_gene: TRBJ1-1; v_gene: TRBV2; d_gene: .; CDR3aa: CASSDGTRENTEAFF; CDR3nt: TGTGCCAGCAGTGACGGGACACGGGAGAACACTGAAGCTTTCTTT
abundance: many; j_gene: TRBJ2-7; v_gene: TRBV6-5; d_gene: .; CDR3aa: CASSYSATGTYEQYF; CDR3nt: TGTGCCAGCAGTTACTCTGCGACAGGAACCTACGAGCAGTACTTC
abundance: .; j_gene: TRBJ1-1; v_gene: TRBV19; d_gene: .; CDR3aa: CASKQNKGTEAFF; CDR3nt: TGTGCCAGTAAGCAGAACAAGGGCACTGAAGCTTTCTTT
abundance: .; j_gene: TRBJ1-1; v_gene: TRBV29-1; d_gene: .; CDR3aa: CSVEGVFEGRMNTEAFF; CDR3nt: TGCAGCGTTGAAGGGGTTTTCGAGGGCCGTATGAACACTGAAGCTTTCTTT
abundance: few; j_gene: TRBJ2-5; v_gene: TRBV20-1; d_gene: TRBD2; CDR3aa: CSANGGGIQETQYF; CDR3nt: TGCAGTGCTAACGGGGGAGGGATCCAAGAGACCCAGTACTTC
abundance: .; j_gene: TRBJ2-7; v_gene: TRBV29-1; d_gene: .; CDR3aa: CSVGTYEQYF; CDR3nt: TGCAGCGTTGGGACCTACGAGCAGTACTTC
abundance: many; j_gene: TRBJ2-2; v_gene: TRBV28; d_gene: .; CDR3aa: CASSLRYPGSQNTGELFF; CDR3nt: TGTGCCAGCAGTTTAAGATACCCGGGCAGCCAGAACACCGGGGAGCTGTTTTTT
abundance: .; j_gene: TRBJ1-5; v_gene: TRBV12-3/TRBV12-4; d_gene: .; CDR3aa: CASRRGGVNNQPQHF; CDR3nt: TGTGCCAGCAGAAGGGGGGGGGTGAACAATCAGCCCCAGCATTTT
abundance: few; j_gene: TRBJ2-7; v_gene: TRBV5-1; d_gene: TRBD1; CDR3aa: CASSPREGGVYEQYF; CDR3nt: TGCGCCAGCAGCCCAAGGGAAGGGGGCGTTTACGAGCAGTACTTC
abundance: .; j_gene: TRBJ1-2; v_gene: TRBV6-5; d_gene: .; CDR3aa: CASSYSKADGYTF; CDR3nt: TGTGCCAGCAGTTACTCGAAGGCCGATGGCTACACCTTC
abundance: many; j_gene: TRBJ1-5; v_gene: TRBV7-9; d_gene: .; CDR3aa: CASSTRVGEPQHF; CDR3nt: TGTGCCAGCAGTACGAGGGTAGGGGAGCCCCAGCATTTT
abundance: .; j_gene: TRBJ2-7; v_gene: TRBV25-1; d_gene: .; CDR3aa: CASSEYGGTAHYEQYF; CDR3nt: TGTGCCAGCAGTGAATACGGGGGAACAGCACACTACGAGCAGTACTTC
abundance: many; j_gene: TRBJ2-5; v_gene: TRBV20-1; d_gene: TRBD1; CDR3aa: CSVRGLEETQYF; CDR3nt: TGCAGTGTCAGGGGGCTGGAGGAGACCCAGTACTTC
abundance: many; j_gene: TRBJ2-7; v_gene: TRBV5-1; d_gene: .; CDR3aa: CASGGALDSLDEQYF; CDR3nt: TGCGCCAGCGGGGGGGCGTTAGACAGTTTGGACGAGCAGTACTTC
abundance: many; j_gene: TRBJ2-7; v_gene: TRBV6-1; d_gene: TRBD2; CDR3aa: CASSRDGEGSYEQYF; CDR3nt: TGTGCCAGCAGTCGCGACGGGGAGGGCTCCTACGAGCAGTACTTC
abundance: few; j_gene: TRBJ1-1; v_gene: TRBV29-1; d_gene: .; CDR3aa: CSVENGRTEAFF; CDR3nt: TGCAGCGTTGAGAATGGGAGAACTGAAGCTTTCTTT
abundance: .; j_gene: TRBJ1-2; v_gene: TRBV18; d_gene: TRBD1; CDR3aa: CASSPTKAGQGDYGYTF; CDR3nt: TGTGCCAGCTCACCCACTAAGGCGGGACAGGGGGACTATGGCTACACCTTC
abundance: many; j_gene: TRBJ2-7; v_gene: TRBV6-1; d_gene: .; CDR3aa: CASSEAAWGQYF; CDR3nt: TGTGCCAGCAGTGAAGCGGCTTGGGGGCAGTACTTC
abundance: many; j_gene: TRBJ2-5; v_gene: TRBV7-9; d_gene: .; CDR3aa: CASSPVWGSQETQYF; CDR3nt: TGTGCCAGCAGCCCCGTTTGGGGCTCGCAAGAGACCCAGTACTTC
abundance: few; j_gene: TRBJ1-2; v_gene: TRBV6-1; d_gene: .; CDR3aa: CASSEREDRGYTF; CDR3nt: TGTGCCAGCAGTGAACGCGAAGATCGGGGCTACACCTTC
abundance: many; j_gene: TRBJ2-7; v_gene: TRBV4-3; d_gene: .; CDR3aa: CASSHSTGTLYEQYF; CDR3nt: TGCGCCAGCAGCCATTCGACAGGAACCCTCTACGAGCAGTACTTC
abundance: .; j_gene: TRBJ1-2; v_gene: TRBV20-1; d_gene: .; CDR3aa: CSSSSPEGYTF; CDR3nt: TGCAGTTCCAGTAGTCCGGAGGGCTACACCTTC
abundance: .; j_gene: TRBJ1-2; v_gene: TRBV6-1; d_gene: .; CDR3aa: CASSVAATNYGYTF; CDR3nt: TGTGCCAGCAGTGTAGCGGCAACTAACTATGGCTACACCTTC
abundance: many; j_gene: TRBJ1-2; v_gene: TRBV10-3; d_gene: TRBD1; CDR3aa: CAIQITTGANYGYTF; CDR3nt: TGTGCCATCCAGATCACGACAGGGGCTAACTATGGCTACACCTTC
abundance: few; j_gene: TRBJ1-3; v_gene: TRBV3-1; d_gene: .; CDR3aa: CASSQTGVSGNTIYF; CDR3nt: TGTGCCAGCAGCCAAACGGGGGTCTCTGGAAACACCATATATTTT
abundance: .; j_gene: TRBJ1-1; v_gene: TRBV2; d_gene: TRBD1; CDR3aa: CAISGQGARRDTEAFF; CDR3nt: TGTGCCATCTCGGGACAGGGGGCGAGGCGGGACACTGAAGCTTTCTTT
abundance: many; j_gene: TRBJ2-7; v_gene: TRBV6-5; d_gene: TRBD1; CDR3aa: CASTYLPGQGAYEQYF; CDR3nt: TGTGCCAGTACTTATCTACCCGGACAGGGGGCTTACGAGCAGTACTTC
abundance: many; j_gene: TRBJ1-5; v_gene: TRBV6-2/TRBV6-3; d_gene: TRBD1; CDR3aa: CASSYSGQEVNQPQHF; CDR3nt: TGTGCCAGCAGTTATTCGGGACAGGAGGTTAATCAGCCCCAGCATTTT
abundance: many; j_gene: TRBJ2-5; v_gene: TRBV12-3/TRBV12-4; d_gene: TRBD2; CDR3aa: CASSSPTSGGRTQYF; CDR3nt: TGTGCCAGCAGTTCCCCCACTAGCGGGGGGAGGACCCAGTACTTC
abundance: .; j_gene: TRBJ1-1; v_gene: TRBV12-3/TRBV12-4; d_gene: .; CDR3aa: CASSYDTLNTEAFF; CDR3nt: TGTGCCAGCAGTTATGACACCCTGAACACTGAAGCTTTCTTT
abundance: .; j_gene: TRBJ2-3; v_gene: TRBV6-5; d_gene: TRBD2; CDR3aa: CASSYSGGTDTQYF; CDR3nt: TGTGCCAGCAGTTACAGCGGGGGCACAGATACGCAGTATTTT
abundance: many; j_gene: TRBJ1-2; v_gene: TRBV12-3/TRBV12-4; d_gene: .; CDR3aa: CASRPAPTANYGYTF; CDR3nt: TGTGCCAGCAGGCCCGCCCCCACAGCTAACTATGGCTACACCTTC
abundance: many; j_gene: TRBJ1-2; v_gene: TRBV4-1; d_gene: .; CDR3aa: CASSQDLKSLYGYTF; CDR3nt: TGCGCCAGCAGCCAAGATTTAAAGTCCCTCTATGGCTACACCTTC